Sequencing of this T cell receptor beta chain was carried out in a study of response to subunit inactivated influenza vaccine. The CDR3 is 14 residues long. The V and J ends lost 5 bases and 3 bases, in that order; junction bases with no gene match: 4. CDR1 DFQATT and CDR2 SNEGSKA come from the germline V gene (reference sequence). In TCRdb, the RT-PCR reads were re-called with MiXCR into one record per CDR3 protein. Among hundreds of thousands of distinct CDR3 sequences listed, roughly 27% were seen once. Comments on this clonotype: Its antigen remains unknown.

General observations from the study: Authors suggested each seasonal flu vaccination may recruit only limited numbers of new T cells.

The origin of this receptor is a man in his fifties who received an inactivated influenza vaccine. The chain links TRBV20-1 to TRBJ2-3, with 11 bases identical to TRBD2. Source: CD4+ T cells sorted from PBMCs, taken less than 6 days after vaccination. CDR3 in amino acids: CSAQTSGGTDTQYF. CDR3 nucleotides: TGCAGTGCTCAAACTAGCGGGGGTACAGATACGCAGTATTTT.